One and the same sample provided the 5 T cell receptor beta chains below, sequenced in a study of blood T cell repertoires in COVID-19. Only in-frame clones appear in the TCRdb table, and some are missing; sequencing was by immunoSEQ multiplex PCR. The sample lists around 180,000 clones; roughly 82% were seen once. The sample taken for sequencing was PBMCs or T cells enriched from blood (not recorded which). All receptors come from a woman aged 25-40 years who had recovered from COVID-19.

The rearrangement links TRBV2 to TRBJ2-2, with a tentative D call TRBD2 (7 bases). The CDR3 covers 14 residues. V gave up 1 base and J gave up 7 bases, with 10 bases separating them. Germline V lookup: CDR1 SNHLY, CDR2 FYNNEI. The CDR3 region is CASSEEGGSGELFF. CDR3 coding DNA: TGTGCCAGCAGTGAAGAGGGGGGGAGCGGGGAGCTGTTTTTT.

The chain has TRBV6-5 and TRBJ1-1, with D possibly matching TRBD1 (6 bases). Germline assignment: CDR1 MNHEY and CDR2 SVGAGI. The length of the CDR3 is 11 residues. The V gene lost 5 bases and the J gene lost 7 bases, with 8 bases spanning the gap. Written as DNA, the CDR3 is TGTGCCAGCAGTCCAGGGGTTGAAGCTTTCTTT. Its protein product is CASSPGVEAFF.

The CDR3: CASSLIDSNNSPLHF. The CDR3 coding sequence is TGTGCCAGCAGTTTAATCGACAGCAATAATTCACCCCTCCACTTT. The chain carries TRBV27 and TRBJ1-6, with a weak D call TRBD1 (5 bases). Trimming pared 2 bases from V and 5 bases from J, leaving 10 bases between. The germline V gene has CDR1 MNHEY and CDR2 SMNVEV (reference sequence). CDR3 length: 15 residues.

The J gene is TRBJ1-1, the V gene TRBV14, with D unresolved. Germline loops: CDR1 SGHDN, CDR2 FVKESK. The CDR3 loop spans 14 amino acids. V dropped 5 bases and J dropped 2 bases, with 12 bases sitting between them. CDR3 nucleotides: TGTGCCAGCAGCTTCACTCGAGGAAACACTGAAGCTTTCTTT. Residues: CASSFTRGNTEAFF.

The chain recombines TRBV10-1 with TRBJ1-5, with D unresolved. The V gene lost 4 bases and the J gene lost 0 bases, with 16 bases spanning the gap. The CDR3 sequence is 17 residues long. Per the germline V gene, CDR1 is WNHNN and CDR2 is SYGVQD (reference sequence). The DNA of the CDR3 is TGCGCCAGCAGTGTTTGCAGCGCCCAGTATAGCAATCAGCCCCAGCATTTT. The encoded protein is CASSVCSAQYSNQPQHF.